The rows below give T cell receptor beta chains drawn from one sample of a study of control samples from healthy donors and cancer patients. The data were produced by immunoSEQ multiplex PCR, yet TCRdb's version contains in-frame clones alone and is incomplete. The data show just under 100,000 clones, with 85% to 95% seen just once and roughly 8% held by the top ten. Input material: blood. The receptors derive from a young man in good health. CDR3s include the opening cysteine and the closing phenylalanine or tryptophan. The D gene is left open where the match is weak. Expanded clones are given a class, and other clones once, few, many or no size at all.

J | size | D | V | DNA | CDR3
TRBJ1-4 | NA | NA | TRBV5-1 | TGCGCCAGCAGCTTTACACCCGCAACTAATGAAAAACTGTTTTTT | CASSFTPATNEKLFF
TRBJ1-5 | NA | NA | TRBV6-5 | TGTGCCAGCAGTCAATGGTCTGGGGAACAGCCCCAGCATTTT | CASSQWSGEQPQHF
TRBJ2-1 | NA | NA | TRBV18 | TGTGCCAGCTCACCAGCCAGAGGCGATGAGCAGTTCTTC | CASSPARGDEQFF
TRBJ1-6 | once | NA | TRBV27 | TGTGCCAGTGGCCCGCATTCACCCCTCCACTTT | CASGPHSPLHF
TRBJ2-7 | NA | NA | TRBV30 | TGTGCCTGGAGTGTAGGAGGGGGCAGTGAGCAGTACTTC | CAWSVGGGSEQYF
TRBJ2-1 | NA | TRBD1 | TRBV30 | TGTGCCTGGAGTGTACCAGGGGGTAGGAATGAGCAGTTCTTC | CAWSVPGGRNEQFF
TRBJ2-2 | few | NA | TRBV19 | TGTGCCAGTAGTACAGGGGACACCGGGGAGCTGTTTTTT | CASSTGDTGELFF
TRBJ1-3 | NA | NA | TRBV21-1 | TGTGCCAGCAGCAAAGAACAGGGCCTTGGAAACACCATATATTTT | CASSKEQGLGNTIYF
TRBJ2-7 | NA | NA | TRBV5-1 | TGCGCCAGCAGCTTGGTTGGGGGAAGCTACGAGCAGTACTTC | CASSLVGGSYEQYF
TRBJ2-1 | NA | NA | TRBV29-1 | TGCAGCGTAACTAGCTCCCGGGGAGGCAATGAGCAGTTCTTC | CSVTSSRGGNEQFF
TRBJ1-2 | NA | TRBD1 | TRBV9 | TGTGCCAGCAGCGTAGGAGGACAGGGGCGCTATGGCTACACCTTC | CASSVGGQGRYGYTF
TRBJ2-1 | NA | NA | TRBV4-2 | TGTGCCAGCAGCCAAGATTGGGGTAAGGAGCAGTTCTTC | CASSQDWGKEQFF
TRBJ1-1 | NA | NA | TRBV14 | TGTGCCAGCAGCCAAGACTCCCCGCGGGGAAGCATGGACACTGAAGCTTTCTTT | CASSQDSPRGSMDTEAFF
TRBJ1-5 | once | NA | TRBV6-5 | TGTGCCAGCAGTTCCGCAAGGTTGGATCAGCCCCAGCATTTT | CASSSARLDQPQHF
TRBJ1-2 | NA | NA | TRBV6-1 | TGTGCCAGCAGTGAATCAGGGCGGATCGGTGGCTACACCTTC | CASSESGRIGGYTF
TRBJ1-1 | once | TRBD1 | TRBV18 | TGTGCCAGCTCACCACCGCCGCAGGGGGCGTACACTGAAGCTTTCTTT | CASSPPPQGAYTEAFF
TRBJ1-1 | NA | TRBD1 | TRBV7-2 | TGTGCCAGCAGCCGCCCCCCCGGACAGGAGATGAAGTTGTACACTGAAGCTTTCTTT | CASSRPPGQEMKLYTEAFF
TRBJ1-1 | once | NA | TRBV30 | TGTGCCTGGAGTCCCGACACGGAGGGGACTGAAGCTTTCTTT | CAWSPDTEGTEAFF
TRBJ1-2 | NA | TRBD1 | TRBV15 | TGTGCCACCAGCAGGTGGCGGGGACAGAACACTAACTATGGCTACACCTTC | CATSRWRGQNTNYGYTF
TRBJ2-1 | NA | NA | TRBV7-2 | TGTGCCAGCAGCACCCGACTCTACACGCTAAATGAGCAGTTCTTC | CASSTRLYTLNEQFF
TRBJ1-6 | NA | NA | TRBV6-6 | TGTGCCAGCAGTTACGGGGGAAATAATTCACCCCTCCACTTT | CASSYGGNNSPLHF
TRBJ1-1 | once | TRBD1 | TRBV7-9 | TGTGCCAGCAGCAGACAGGGGGGAGGGACTGAAGCTTTCTTT | CASSRQGGGTEAFF
TRBJ1-1 | NA | NA | TRBV30 | TGTGCCTGGAGTGCCCAGATGAACACTGAAGCTTTCTTT | CAWSAQMNTEAFF
TRBJ1-4 | NA | TRBD1 | TRBV27 | TGTGCCAGCAGTCCGGGACAGAACTATGAAAAACTGTTTTTT | CASSPGQNYEKLFF
TRBJ2-5 | NA | NA | TRBV2 | TGTGCCAGCAGTGATCTAGGGGCCCCCGGGGAGACCCAGTACTTC | CASSDLGAPGETQYF
TRBJ2-2 | NA | NA | TRBV5-6 | TGTGCCAGCAGCTTGGCCCTAGTGGGCACCGGGGAGCTGTTTTTT | CASSLALVGTGELFF
TRBJ2-5 | NA | NA | TRBV5-6 | TGTGCCAGCAACTCACAAGAGACCCAGTACTTC | CASNSQETQYF
TRBJ1-1 | NA | NA | TRBV5-1 | TGCGCCAGCAGATCTCGGGGGGGCACTGAAGCTTTCTTT | CASRSRGGTEAFF
TRBJ2-2 | NA | NA | TRBV7-9 | TGTGCCAGCAGACAGGCCTCGAACACCGGGGAGCTGTTTTTT | CASRQASNTGELFF
TRBJ1-1 | NA | TRBD1 | TRBV7-9 | TGTGCCAGCTCGGGACAGGAGAACACTGAAGCTTTCTTT | CASSGQENTEAFF
TRBJ2-1 | NA | NA | TRBV27 | TGTGCCAGCAGTGAAGGGACACCACGTGAAGCTATAGACTACAATGAGCAGTTCTTC | CASSEGTPREAIDYNEQFF
TRBJ1-3 | NA | NA | TRBV7-8 | TGTGCCAGCAGCCCAGAGCGGGCGTTGGTGTCTGGAAACACCATATATTTT | CASSPERALVSGNTIYF
TRBJ2-7 | NA | NA | TRBV3-1/TRBV3-2 | TGTGCCAGCAGCCAAGCCGTGGCTTCTTACGAGCAGTACTTC | CASSQAVASYEQYF
TRBJ1-2 | NA | TRBD1 | TRBV5-4 | TGTGCCAGCAGCTCCCGGGACAGCTACTATGGCTACACCTTC | CASSSRDSYYGYTF
TRBJ1-2 | NA | TRBD1 | TRBV14 | TGTGCCAGCAGCCAAGTTGGCAGGGGGATAAACTATGGCTACACCTTC | CASSQVGRGINYGYTF
TRBJ1-5 | NA | NA | TRBV6-2/TRBV6-3 | TGTGCCAGCAGTTATCTCCATAATCAGCCCCAGCATTTT | CASSYLHNQPQHF
TRBJ1-5 | NA | NA | TRBV6-6 | TGTGCCAGTAGTCGGGGACTCGATAGCAATCAGCCCCAGCATTTT | CASSRGLDSNQPQHF
TRBJ2-1 | NA | NA | TRBV9 | TGTGCCAGCAGCGGAGACAGCTACAATGAGCAGTTCTTC | CASSGDSYNEQFF
TRBJ2-2 | NA | NA | TRBV20-1 | TGCAGTGCTAGAGGCACCGGGGAGCTGTTTTTT | CSARGTGELFF
TRBJ2-7 | NA | TRBD2 | TRBV10-2 | TGCGCCAGCAGTGAGCCGGGGACTAGCTCGAGAGAGCAGTACTTC | CASSEPGTSSREQYF
TRBJ2-2 | NA | NA | TRBV12-3/TRBV12-4 | TGTGCCAGCAGTTTATTAGGGGAGCTGTTTTTT | CASSLLGELFF
TRBJ1-4 | few | TRBD1 | TRBV7-6 | TGTGCCAGCCGAACCGGGACAGGCTACGCCAATGAAAAACTGTTTTTT | CASRTGTGYANEKLFF
TRBJ2-1 | NA | NA | TRBV19 | TGTGCCAGTAGCCGTTCCGGGAGACCTGCGGATGAGCAGTTCTTC | CASSRSGRPADEQFF
TRBJ1-4 | NA | NA | TRBV5-6 | TGTGCCAGCAGCTTGGGGGCCGGAGTAGGTGAAAAACTGTTTTTT | CASSLGAGVGEKLFF
TRBJ1-5 | once | NA | TRBV5-1 | TGCGCCAGCAGCTTTGAGGGAGGAGCTCAGCCCCAGCATTTT | CASSFEGGAQPQHF
TRBJ2-3 | NA | NA | TRBV5-1 | TGCGCCAGCAGCCAGACCTCTAGCACAGATACGCAGTATTTT | CASSQTSSTDTQYF
TRBJ2-1 | NA | TRBD1 | TRBV10-1 | TGCGCCAGCAGTGTAGGACAGGACGCCTACAATGAGCAGTTCTTC | CASSVGQDAYNEQFF
TRBJ2-1 | once | NA | TRBV11-2 | TGTGCCAGCAGTCAGACAGTGCCCAATGAGCAGTTCTTC | CASSQTVPNEQFF
TRBJ2-2 | NA | TRBD1 | TRBV6-5 | TGTGCCAGCAGTTCGACGACAGGGGGAACCGGGGAGCTGTTTTTT | CASSSTTGGTGELFF
TRBJ1-2 | NA | NA | TRBV30 | TGTGCCTGGAGTACGGGGTCAGGTGGCTACACCTTC | CAWSTGSGGYTF
TRBJ2-7 | NA | NA | TRBV6-5 | TGTGCCAGCAGTTCCGTCGGGATCCGCGAGCAGTACTTC | CASSSVGIREQYF
TRBJ2-5 | NA | TRBD2 | TRBV5-8 | TGTGCCAGCAGCTTGGCGGGACTAGGAATTGTAAAGACCCAGTACTTC | CASSLAGLGIVKTQYF
TRBJ1-1 | NA | NA | TRBV4-3 | TGCGCCAGCAGCCACTCCAGCGCGAACACTGAAGCTTTCTTT | CASSHSSANTEAFF
TRBJ2-3 | NA | NA | TRBV4-2 | TGTGCCAGCAGCCCTAGGATCGCCGATACGCAGTATTTT | CASSPRIADTQYF